This TCR beta chain was retrieved from a study of T cell clonotyping in hematopoietic cell transplantation. Remarks on this clone: Antigen unknown.

Study findings and constraints: Graft donor and pretransplant recipient Inverse Simpson Index values predicted broader posttransplant TCR diversity. Without cell sorting, CD4 versus CD8 contributions remain unresolved. Few recipient clonotypes overlapped donors; over 97% were de novo at given depth.

The germline gives CDR1 SGHTS, CDR2 YDEGEE. The CDR3 length is 16 residues. Between the trimmed V and J ends, which lost 2 bases and 0 bases, there was a span of 9 bases. Sequencing was performed with immunoSEQ multiplex PCR; in TCRdb, only in-frame clones are kept and a portion is missing. The data contain approximately 8,700 clones, approximately 97% of them seen just once; the ten biggest clones take up 2% to 3%. Recipient blood drawn about 28 days pretransplant and days 30, 100, 180 after. This sequence originates from a male patient between 60 and 69 years old who had an allogeneic stem cell transplant from a related donor, so the T cells may come from the graft donor. Some clones in this sample may be carry-over from other donors' samples. Sequenced material: peripheral blood mononuclear cells, taken 100 days after allogeneic stem cell transplant. This sequence joins TRBV5-8 and TRBJ1-6; D is unclear. The CDR3, as DNA: TGTGCCAGCAGCTTCCTAGACCGCTCCTATAATTCACCCCTCCACTTT. Protein: CASSFLDRSYNSPLHF.